This T cell receptor beta chain is drawn from a study of response to subunit inactivated influenza vaccine. J was trimmed by 1 base and V by 6 bases; bases with no gene match: 11. The CDR3 is 17 residues long. In germline, CDR1 is MNHEY, CDR2 SVGEGT. This clonotype was counted ten times or more. TCRdb reanalysed the RT-PCR reads using MiXCR and keeps one entry per CDR3 protein. The sample gives some 640,000 distinct CDR3 sequences, roughly 14% of which show up once; less than 7% is in the top ten. The V gene is TRBV6-2 or TRBV6-3, the J gene TRBJ1-5, with 8 bases fitting TRBD1. This specimen consisted of PBMCs from blood, obtained 14 to 15 days before vaccination. This sequence originates from a man in his forties or fifties who received an inactivated influenza vaccine. CDR3 amino acids: CASSPPTGEGSNQPQHF. The CDR3 DNA follows: TGTGCCAGCAGCCCACCGACAGGGGAGGGAAGCAATCAGCCCCAGCATTTT.